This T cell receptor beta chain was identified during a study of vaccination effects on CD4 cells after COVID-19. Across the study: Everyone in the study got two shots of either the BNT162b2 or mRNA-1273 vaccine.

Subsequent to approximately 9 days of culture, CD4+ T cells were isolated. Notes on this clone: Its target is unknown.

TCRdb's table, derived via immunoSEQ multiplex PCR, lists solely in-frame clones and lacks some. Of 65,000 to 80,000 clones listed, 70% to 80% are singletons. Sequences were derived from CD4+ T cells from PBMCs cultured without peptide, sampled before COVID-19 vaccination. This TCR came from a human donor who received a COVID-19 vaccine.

The CDR3 loop is CASSLGRYGYTF. Here the CDR3 DNA reads TGTGCCAGCAGCTTAGGGAGGTATGGCTACACCTTC. The V and J genes are TRBV13 and TRBJ1-2; no clear D gene. Trimming removed 0 bases from V and 5 bases from J, with 4 bases in between. The CDR3 runs 12 residues. Germline CDR1 PRHDT, CDR2 FYEKMQ (reference sequence).